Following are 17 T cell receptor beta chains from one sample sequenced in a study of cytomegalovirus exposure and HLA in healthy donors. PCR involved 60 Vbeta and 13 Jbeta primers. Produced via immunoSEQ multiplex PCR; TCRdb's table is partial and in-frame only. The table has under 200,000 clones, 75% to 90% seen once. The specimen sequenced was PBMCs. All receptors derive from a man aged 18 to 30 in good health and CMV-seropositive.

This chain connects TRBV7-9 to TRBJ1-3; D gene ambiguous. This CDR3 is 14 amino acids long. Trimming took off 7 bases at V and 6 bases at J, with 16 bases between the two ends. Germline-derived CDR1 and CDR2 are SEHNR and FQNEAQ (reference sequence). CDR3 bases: TGTGCCAGCACCAACCGGGAGGATGAAAACACCATATATTTT. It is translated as CASTNREDENTIYF.

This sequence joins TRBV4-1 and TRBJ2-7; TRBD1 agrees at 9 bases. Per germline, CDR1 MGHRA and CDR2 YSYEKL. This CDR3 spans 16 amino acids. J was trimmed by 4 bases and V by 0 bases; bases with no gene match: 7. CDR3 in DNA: TGCGCCAGCAGCCAAGAGCCGGGACAGGGTCTTTACGAGCAGTACTTC. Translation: CASSQEPGQGLYEQYF.

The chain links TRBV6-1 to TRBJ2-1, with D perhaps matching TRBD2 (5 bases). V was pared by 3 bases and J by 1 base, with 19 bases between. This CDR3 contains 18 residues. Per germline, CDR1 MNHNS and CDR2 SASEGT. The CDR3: CASSEGRRTGKSYNEQFF. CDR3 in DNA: TGTGCCAGCAGTGAGGGTCGTAGGACGGGAAAATCCTACAATGAGCAGTTCTTC.

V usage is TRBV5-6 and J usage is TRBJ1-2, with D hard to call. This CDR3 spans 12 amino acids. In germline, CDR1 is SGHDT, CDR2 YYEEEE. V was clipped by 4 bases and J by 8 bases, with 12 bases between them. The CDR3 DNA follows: TGTGCCAGCAGCCTCCCGGGGTCCGGCTACACCTTC. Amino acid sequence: CASSLPGSGYTF. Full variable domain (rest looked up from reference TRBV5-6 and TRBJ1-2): DAGVTQSPTHLIKTRGQQVTLRCSPKSGHDTVSWYQQALGQGPQFIFQYYEEEERQRGNFPDRFSGHQFPNYSSELNVNALLLGDSALYLCASSLPGSGYTFGSGTRLTVV.

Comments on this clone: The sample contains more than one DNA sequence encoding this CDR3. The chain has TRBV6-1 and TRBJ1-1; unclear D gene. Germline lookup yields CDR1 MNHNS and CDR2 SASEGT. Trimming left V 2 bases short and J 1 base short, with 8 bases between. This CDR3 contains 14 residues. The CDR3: CASSEPQKNTEAFF. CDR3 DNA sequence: TGTGCCAGCAGTGAACCACAGAAGAACACTGAAGCTTTCTTT.

The CDR3 coding sequence is TGTGCCAGCAGCTTAAAGGCGGCCCTAGGTGGGGAGACCCAGTACTTC. Translation gives CASSLKAALGGETQYF. The chain has TRBV7-9 and TRBJ2-5; D unresolved. The V gene lost 2 bases and the J gene lost 5 bases, with 18 bases spanning the gap. CDR3 length: 16 residues. The germline V gene has CDR1 SEHNR and CDR2 FQNEAQ (reference sequence).

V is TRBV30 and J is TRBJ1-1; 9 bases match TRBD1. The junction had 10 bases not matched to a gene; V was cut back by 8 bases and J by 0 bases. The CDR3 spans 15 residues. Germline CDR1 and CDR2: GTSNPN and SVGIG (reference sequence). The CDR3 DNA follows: TGTGCCGCCCCGGGACAGGGAGGGATGAACACTGAAGCTTTCTTT. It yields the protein CAAPGQGGMNTEAFF.

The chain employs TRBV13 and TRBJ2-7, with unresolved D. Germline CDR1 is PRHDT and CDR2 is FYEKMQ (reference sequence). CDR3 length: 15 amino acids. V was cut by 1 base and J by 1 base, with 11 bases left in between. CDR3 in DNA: TGTGCCAGCAGCTTAGCGGGTATTCTTTCCTACGAGCAGTACTTC. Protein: CASSLAGILSYEQYF.

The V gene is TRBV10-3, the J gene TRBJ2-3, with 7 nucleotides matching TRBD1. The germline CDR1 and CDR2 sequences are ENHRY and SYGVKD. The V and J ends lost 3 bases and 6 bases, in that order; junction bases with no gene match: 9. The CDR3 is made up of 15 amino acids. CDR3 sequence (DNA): TGTGCCATCAGTGATAAGGTCGGGACAGCGGATACGCAGTATTTT. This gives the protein CAISDKVGTADTQYF.

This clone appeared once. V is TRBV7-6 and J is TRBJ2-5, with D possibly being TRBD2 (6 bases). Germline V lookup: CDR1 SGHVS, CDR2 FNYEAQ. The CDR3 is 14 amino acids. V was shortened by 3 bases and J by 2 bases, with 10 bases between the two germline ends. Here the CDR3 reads CASSFGGGQETQYF. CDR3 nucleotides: TGTGCCAGCAGCTTCGGTGGGGGGCAAGAGACCCAGTACTTC.

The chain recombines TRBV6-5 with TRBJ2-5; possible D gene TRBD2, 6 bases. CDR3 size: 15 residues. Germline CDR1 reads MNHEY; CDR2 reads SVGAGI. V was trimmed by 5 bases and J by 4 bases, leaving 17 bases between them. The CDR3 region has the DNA TGTGCCAGCAGTAAAGACTTGACTAGGGGAGAGACCCAGTACTTC. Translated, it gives CASSKDLTRGETQYF.

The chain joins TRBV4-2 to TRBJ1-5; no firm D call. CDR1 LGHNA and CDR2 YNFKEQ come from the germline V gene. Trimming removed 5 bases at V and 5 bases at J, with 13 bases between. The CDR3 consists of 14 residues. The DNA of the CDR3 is TGTGCCAGCAGCGGACTCATAGGAGATCAGCCCCAGCATTTT. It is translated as CASSGLIGDQPQHF.

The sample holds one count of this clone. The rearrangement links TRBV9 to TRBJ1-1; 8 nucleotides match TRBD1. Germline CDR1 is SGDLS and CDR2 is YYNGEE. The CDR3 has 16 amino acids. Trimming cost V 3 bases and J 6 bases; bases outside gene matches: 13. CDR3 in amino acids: CASSGLTGVDLSEAFF. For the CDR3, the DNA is TGTGCCAGCAGCGGGTTGACAGGGGTCGATCTTTCTGAAGCTTTCTTT. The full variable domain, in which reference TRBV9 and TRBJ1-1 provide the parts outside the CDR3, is DSGVTQTPKHLITATGQRVTLRCSPRSGDLSVYWYQQSLDQGLQFLIQYYNGEERAKGNILERFSAQQFPDLHSELNLSSLELGDSALYFCASSGLTGVDLSEAFFGQGTRLTVV.

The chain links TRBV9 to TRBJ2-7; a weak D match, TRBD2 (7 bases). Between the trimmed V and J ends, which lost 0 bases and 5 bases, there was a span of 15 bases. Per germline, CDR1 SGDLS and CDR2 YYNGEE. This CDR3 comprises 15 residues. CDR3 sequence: CASSVVGGAYNEQYF. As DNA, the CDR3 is TGTGCCAGCAGCGTAGTGGGGGGGGCCTACAACGAGCAGTACTTC. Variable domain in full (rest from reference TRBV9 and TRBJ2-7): DSGVTQTPKHLITATGQRVTLRCSPRSGDLSVYWYQQSLDQGLQFLIQYYNGEERAKGNILERFSAQQFPDLHSELNLSSLELGDSALYFCASSVVGGAYNEQYFGPGTRLTVT.

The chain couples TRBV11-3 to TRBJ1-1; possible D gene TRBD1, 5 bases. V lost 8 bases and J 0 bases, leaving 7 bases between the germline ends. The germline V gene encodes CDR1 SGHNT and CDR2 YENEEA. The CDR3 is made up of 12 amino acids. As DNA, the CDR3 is TGTGCCAGCGCAGGGTTGAACACTGAAGCTTTCTTT. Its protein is CASAGLNTEAFF.

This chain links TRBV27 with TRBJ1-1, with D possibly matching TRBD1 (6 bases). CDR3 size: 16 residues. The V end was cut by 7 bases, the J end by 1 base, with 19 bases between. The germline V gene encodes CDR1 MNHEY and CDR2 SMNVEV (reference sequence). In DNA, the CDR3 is TGTGCCAGCACTCTAAAGGGGGGGTACTCGAACACTGAAGCTTTCTTT. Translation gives CASTLKGGYSNTEAFF.

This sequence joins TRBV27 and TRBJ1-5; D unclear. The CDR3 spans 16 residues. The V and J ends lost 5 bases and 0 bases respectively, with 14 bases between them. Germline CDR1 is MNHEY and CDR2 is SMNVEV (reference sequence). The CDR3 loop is CASSLLGPDSNQPQHF. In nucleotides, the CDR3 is TGTGCCAGCAGTCTCTTGGGCCCGGATAGCAATCAGCCCCAGCATTTT.